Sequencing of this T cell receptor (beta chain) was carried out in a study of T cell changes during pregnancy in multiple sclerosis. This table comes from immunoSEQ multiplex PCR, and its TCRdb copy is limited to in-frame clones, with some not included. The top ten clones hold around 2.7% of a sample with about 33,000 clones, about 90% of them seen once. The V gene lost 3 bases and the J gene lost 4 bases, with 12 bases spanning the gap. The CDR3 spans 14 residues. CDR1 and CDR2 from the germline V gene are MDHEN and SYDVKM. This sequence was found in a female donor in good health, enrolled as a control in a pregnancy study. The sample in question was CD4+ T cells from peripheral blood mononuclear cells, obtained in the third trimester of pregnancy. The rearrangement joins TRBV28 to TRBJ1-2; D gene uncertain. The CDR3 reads CASSLPGSSYGYTF. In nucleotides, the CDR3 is TGTGCCAGCAGTTTGCCTGGGAGCTCCTATGGCTACACCTTC.